The source of this TCR beta chain is a study of cytomegalovirus exposure and HLA in healthy donors. Points on this clone: Its antigen is not known.

A multiplex PCR was run with 60 Vbeta primers and 13 Jbeta primers. Produced via immunoSEQ multiplex PCR; TCRdb's table is partial and in-frame only. The repertoire has around 200,000 clones, over 70% of them found once; the top ten carry approximately 3.4%. CDR1 and CDR2 from the germline V gene are ENHRY and SYGVKD. CDR3 length: 16 amino acids. J was trimmed by 4 bases and V by 3 bases; bases with no gene match: 7. Study results and limitations: In vitro work confirmed that a few CMV-associated chains recognize CMV antigens. About 87% or about 30% of the time was how often most TCR beta V segments were productive, according to an earlier analysis. Association with HLA alleles at 0.05 false discovery rate was found for 15,000 or so TCR beta sequences in a later analysis. A cluster of highly shared sequence variants was likely a sequencing artifact.

The specimen was PBMCs. The sequence derives from a female donor in good health and CMV-seronegative. The gene calls are TRBV10-3 and TRBJ2-3; 10 nucleotides line up with TRBD1. CDR3 coding DNA: TGTGCCATCAGTGACCCCGACAGGGGGCGAGCAGATACGCAGTATTTT. Its translation is CAISDPDRGRADTQYF.